This TCR beta chain was recovered during a study of CD8 T cells in Susac syndrome. Reverse transcription used about 0.5 to 1 ug RNA and random hexamers. Each CDR3 protein is one row after TCRdb ran MiXCR on the immunoSEQ multiplex PCR reads. Found here are about 140,000 distinct CDR3 sequences, 95% of them singletons; the top ten hold approximately 0.13%. Germline-derived CDR1 and CDR2 are LGHDT and YNNKEL (reference sequence). This CDR3 has 13 amino acids. V lost 5 bases to trimming and J lost 4 bases; unmatched junction nucleotides: 4. This receptor was identified in a human donor with Susac syndrome. The chain joins TRBV3-1 to TRBJ1-1; 7 bases are shared with TRBD1. What was sequenced was CD4+ T cells from PBMCs. CDR3: CASSGRQGTEAFF. As DNA, the CDR3 is TGTGCCAGCAGCGGCAGACAGGGCACTGAAGCTTTCTTT.